Shown below are 8 T cell receptor beta chains from a single sample sequenced in a study of shared clonotypes between healthy human individuals. Assay used: immunoSEQ multiplex PCR; TCRdb lists only in-frame clones, some missing. Found here are around 690,000 clones, roughly 87% of them singletons; the top ten hold 30% to 35%. Source material: memory CD8+ T cells from PBMCs. Documented subset: CD45RO+ cells pooled with CCR7-negative TemRA cells. The receptors derive from a man younger than 30 in good health. Some clones in this sample may be carry-over from other donors' samples.

This clone has just one count. V is TRBV27 and J is TRBJ2-2; D perhaps matches TRBD2 (5 bases). There are 16 residues in the CDR3. The ends were cut back, 0 bases at V and 3 bases at J, with 11 bases in the middle. Germline V gene sequence: CDR1 MNHEY, CDR2 SMNVEV (reference sequence). The CDR3 loop reads CASSLSSSGDTGELFF. CDR3 in DNA: TGTGCCAGCAGTTTATCTTCCAGCGGAGACACCGGGGAGCTGTTTTTT.

This chain links TRBV6-5 with TRBJ2-7; TRBD1 agrees at 7 bases. The V gene end was trimmed by 2 bases and the J gene end by 5 bases; junction bases not matched to a gene: 9. The CDR3 consists of 15 residues. The germline V gene has CDR1 MNHEY and CDR2 SVGAGI. In DNA form, the CDR3 reads TGTGCCAGCAGTTACACAGGGGCAGGGTGGAACGAGCAGTACTTC. Translated: CASSYTGAGWNEQYF.

The J gene is TRBJ2-7, the V gene TRBV27; 7 bases match TRBD2. The germline CDR1 and CDR2 sequences are MNHEY and SMNVEV (reference sequence). Losses at the gene ends were 3 bases for V and 5 bases for J; bases not matched to a gene: 13. The length of the CDR3 is 16 residues. The CDR3 DNA reads TGTGCCAGCAGTTTGGCCGCGGGAGAGTCATCAAACGAGCAGTACTTC. This translates into CASSLAAGESSNEQYF.

This clone was found a few times. This rearrangement joins TRBV30 to TRBJ2-3, with unresolved D. The CDR3 contains 14 residues. V lost 0 bases, J lost 2 bases, and 9 bases lay in between. From germline, CDR1 is GTSNPN and CDR2 SVGIG (reference sequence). The CDR3 protein is CAWSVLGNTDTQYF. CDR3 DNA sequence: TGTGCCTGGAGTGTACTTGGGAACACAGATACGCAGTATTTT.

This clone was counted a few times. The J gene is TRBJ1-5, the V gene TRBV19; D is ambiguous. V was pared by 6 bases and J by 2 bases, with 14 bases between. The CDR3 has 15 residues. Germline CDR1 reads LNHDA; CDR2 reads SQIVND (reference sequence). CDR3 bases: TGTGCCAGTAGAGCCCGAGAGGCGGGCAATCAGCCCCAGCATTTT. Translated, it gives CASRAREAGNQPQHF.

This chain joins TRBV27 and TRBJ1-5; unclear D gene. Germline loops: CDR1 MNHEY, CDR2 SMNVEV (reference sequence). Trimming cost V 4 bases and J 0 bases, with 7 bases left between them. The CDR3 is made up of 14 amino acids. CDR3 sequence (DNA): TGTGCCAGCAGTTCACCTTATAGCAATCAGCCCCAGCATTTT. The encoded protein is CASSSPYSNQPQHF.

The chain joins TRBV9 to TRBJ1-2; 8 nucleotides align to TRBD1. The germline gives CDR1 SGDLS, CDR2 YYNGEE. The CDR3 contains 17 residues. V lost 3 bases, J lost 4 bases, and 14 bases stayed unmatched. The CDR3 spells CASSDRGKKGTSYGYTF. In DNA form, the CDR3 reads TGTGCCAGCAGCGACAGGGGGAAAAAAGGGACGTCCTATGGCTACACCTTC.

The chain recombines TRBV9 with TRBJ2-1; 10 bases are shared with TRBD2. This CDR3 region has 18 residues. Germline values: CDR1 SGDLS, CDR2 YYNGEE. The ends lost 1 base at V and 10 bases at J; junction bases unmatched: 17. CDR3 in DNA: TGTGCCAGCAGCGTACCCCGAGCGGGAGGGGCTGCGCCCCACGAGCAGTTCTTC. Amino acids: CASSVPRAGGAAPHEQFF.